This T cell receptor beta chain was documented in a study of blood T cell repertoires in COVID-19. Turning to the study itself: Samples representing acute and convalescent COVID-19 were sourced from the United States, Italy and Spain. T cells, B-cell-depleted T cells, or PBMCs supplied cDNA or gDNA.

V lost 6 bases, J lost 1 base, and 17 bases lay in between. Germline loops: CDR1 MDHEN, CDR2 SYDVKM. CDR3 length: 16 amino acids. Per the original methods: Reference gene primer amplification yielded estimated nucleated cell counts. Repertoires were generated with immunoSEQ multiplex PCR, while TCRdb's copy carries only in-frame clones and drops some. V and J calls plus clone size are reproduced from that table; the DNA served to infer D and trimming. The sample shows about 190,000 clones, around 80% of them seen only once. The gene calls are TRBV28 and TRBJ2-3, with D tentatively TRBD2 (6 bases). The sample taken for sequencing was peripheral blood. The sequence derives from a woman older than 75 with active or convalescent COVID-19. CDR3 nucleotide sequence: TGTGCCAGCAGCAATTTACGGGGGAAGGGCACAGATACGCAGTATTTT. Protein: CASSNLRGKGTDTQYF.